The 4 T cell receptor beta chains below all came from one sample that was sequenced in a study of resident and recirculating memory T cells in vitiligo. Produced via immunoSEQ multiplex PCR; TCRdb's table is partial and in-frame only. The table has 70,000 to 95,000 clones, just over 90% seen once. Sequenced sample: blood. Receptor source: a male donor with vitiligo.

The chain combines TRBV19 with TRBJ1-4; D is unresolved. The V end was cut by 6 bases, the J end by 6 bases, with 17 bases between. This CDR3 has 15 residues. Germline assignment: CDR1 LNHDA and CDR2 SQIVND (reference sequence). The CDR3 nucleotides are TGTGCCAGTAGCCTCTTCCGGGCCGGGGATGAAAAACTGTTTTTT. It translates to CASSLFRAGDEKLFF.

The chain recombines TRBV9 with TRBJ1-2; D is ambiguous. Germline assignment: CDR1 SGDLS and CDR2 YYNGEE. CDR3 length: 14 amino acids. Trimming stripped 6 bases from V and 0 bases from J, with 12 bases between. In DNA, the CDR3 is TGTGCCAGCAACCCTTTGGCAGCTAACTATGGCTACACCTTC. Its protein is CASNPLAANYGYTF.

The chain has TRBV7-8 and TRBJ1-1; D unresolved. Germline V gene sequence: CDR1 SGHVS, CDR2 FQNEAQ. Trimming removed 5 bases from V and 1 base from J, with 11 bases in between. The CDR3 is 14 amino acids. The CDR3 DNA reads TGTGCCAGCAGCCCCCTCCGGGGGAACACTGAAGCTTTCTTT. Translated, it gives CASSPLRGNTEAFF.

The CDR3 loop reads CASSRMGLAVYEQYF. The DNA for the CDR3 is TGTGCCAGCAGCCGCATGGGACTAGCAGTCTACGAGCAGTACTTC. V is TRBV7-2 and J is TRBJ2-7; 9 nucleotides align to TRBD2. Germline trimming cut 5 bases from V and 3 bases from J; bases unmatched to any gene: 8. The germline V gene encodes CDR1 SGHTA and CDR2 FQGNSA. CDR3 length: 15 amino acids. Full variable domain (remainder filled in from reference TRBV7-2 and TRBJ2-7): GAGVSQSPSNKVTEKGKDVELRCDPISGHTALYWYRQSLGQGLEFLIYFQGNSAPDKSGLPSDRFSAERTGGSVSTLTIQRTQQEDSAVYLCASSRMGLAVYEQYFGPGTRLTVT.